The sequence of this T cell receptor (beta chain) was determined in a study of blood T cell repertoires in COVID-19. Study overall: PBMCs, B-cell-depleted T cells, or T cells provided the cDNA or gDNA that made up the material.

Per the germline V gene, CDR1 is SGHKS and CDR2 is YYEKEE (reference sequence). This CDR3 comprises 15 residues. After removal of 5 bases from V and 1 base from J, the junction contained 8 bases not matched to a gene. Data came from immunoSEQ multiplex PCR; TCRdb stores just in-frame clones and leaves some out. The data show approximately 400,000 clones, more than 70% seen once. The sequencing input was PBMCs or T cells enriched from blood (not recorded which). The chain employs TRBV5-5 and TRBJ1-1; 7 bases match TRBD1. The origin of this receptor is a woman under 30 who had recovered from COVID-19. The CDR3, as DNA: TGTGCCAGCAGACGGATGGACAGGTCGAACACTGAAGCTTTCTTT. Translated: CASRRMDRSNTEAFF. Filled out from reference TRBV5-5 and TRBJ1-1, the complete variable domain reads DAGVTQSPTHLIKTRGQQVTLRCSPISGHKSVSWYQQVLGQGPQFIFQYYEKEERGRGNFPDRFSARQFPNYSSELNVNALLLGDSALYLCASRRMDRSNTEAFFGQGTRLTVV.